This T cell receptor beta chain was retrieved from a study of shared clonotypes between healthy human individuals. In the authors' workflow: Junction-only immunoSEQ data arrived without quality scores, meaning filtering differed. Sequenced by immunoSEQ multiplex PCR; TCRdb stores in-frame clones only, minus some. V and J calls plus clone size are reproduced from that table; the DNA served to infer D and trimming. Of approximately 1.9 million clones in the sample, 93% were seen once. V lost 5 bases and J lost 4, with 15 bases in between. The V gene's germline CDR1 is SQVTM and CDR2 ANQGSEA. This CDR3 contains 14 residues. It was CD45RO-negative cells, positively selected for CCR7, that made up naive CD8 cells, with terminally differentiated effector memory CD45RA+ cells excluded. On this clone itself: Its antigen remains unidentified.

Study-wide results and caveats: Memory subsets generally showed smaller estimated richness than naive subsets did.

The sequenced material came from naive CD8+ T cells from PBMCs. The rearrangement links TRBV29-1 to TRBJ2-1, with D tentatively TRBD1 (6 bases). The source is a man aged 18 to 29 in good health. Some clones in this sample may be carry-over from other donors' samples. The CDR3, as DNA: TGCAGCGTTTCGGACCGGGACAATTACAATGAGCAGTTCTTC. This encodes CSVSDRDNYNEQFF.